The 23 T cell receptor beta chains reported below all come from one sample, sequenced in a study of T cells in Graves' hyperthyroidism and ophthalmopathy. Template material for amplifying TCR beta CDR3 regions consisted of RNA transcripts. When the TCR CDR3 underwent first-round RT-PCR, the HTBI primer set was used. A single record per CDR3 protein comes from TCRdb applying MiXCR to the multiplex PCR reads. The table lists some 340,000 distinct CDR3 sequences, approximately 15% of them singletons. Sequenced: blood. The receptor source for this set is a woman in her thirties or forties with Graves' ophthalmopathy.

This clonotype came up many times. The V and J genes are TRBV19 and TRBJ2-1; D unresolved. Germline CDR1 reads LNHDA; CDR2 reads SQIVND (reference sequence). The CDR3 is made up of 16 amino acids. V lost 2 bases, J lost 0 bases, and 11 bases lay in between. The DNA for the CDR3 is TGTGCCAGTAGTATAAGGCAGGCGAGCTCCTACAATGAGCAGTTCTTC. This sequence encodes CASSIRQASSYNEQFF.

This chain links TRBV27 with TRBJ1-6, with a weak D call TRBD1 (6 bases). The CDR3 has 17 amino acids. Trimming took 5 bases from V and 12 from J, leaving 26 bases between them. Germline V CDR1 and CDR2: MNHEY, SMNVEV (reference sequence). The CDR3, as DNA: TGTGCCAGCAGTCCCGGAGCGGGGCAGGGGCCCCTCGGACCCCTCCACTTT. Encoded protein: CASSPGAGQGPLGPLHF.

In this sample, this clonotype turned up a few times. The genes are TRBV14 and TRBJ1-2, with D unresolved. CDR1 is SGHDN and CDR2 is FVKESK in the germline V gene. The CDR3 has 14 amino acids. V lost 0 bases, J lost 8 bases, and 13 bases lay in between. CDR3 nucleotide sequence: TGTGCCAGCAGCCAAGATCGGATAGCGGAAGGCTACACCTTC. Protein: CASSQDRIAEGYTF.

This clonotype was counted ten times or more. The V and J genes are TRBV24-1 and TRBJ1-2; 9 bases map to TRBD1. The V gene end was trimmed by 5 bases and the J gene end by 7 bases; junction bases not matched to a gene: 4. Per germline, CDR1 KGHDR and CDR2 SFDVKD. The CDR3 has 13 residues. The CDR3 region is CATSVTGGGGYTF. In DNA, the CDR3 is TGTGCCACCAGTGTTACAGGGGGCGGTGGCTACACCTTC.

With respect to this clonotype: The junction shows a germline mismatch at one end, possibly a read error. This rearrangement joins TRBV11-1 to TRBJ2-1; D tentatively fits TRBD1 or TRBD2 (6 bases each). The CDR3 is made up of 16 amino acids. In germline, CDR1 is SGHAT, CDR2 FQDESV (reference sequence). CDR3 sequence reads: CASSSLGGSSCNEQFF. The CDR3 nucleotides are TGTGCCAGCAGCTCCTTGGGGGGCAGCTCCTGCAATGAGCAGTTCTTC.

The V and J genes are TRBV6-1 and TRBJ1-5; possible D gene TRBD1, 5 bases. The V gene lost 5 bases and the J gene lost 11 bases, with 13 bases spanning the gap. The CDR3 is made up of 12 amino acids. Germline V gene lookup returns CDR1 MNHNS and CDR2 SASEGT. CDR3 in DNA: TGTGCCAGCAGTCAACGGGGGGGAACCCAGCATTTT. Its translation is CASSQRGGTQHF.

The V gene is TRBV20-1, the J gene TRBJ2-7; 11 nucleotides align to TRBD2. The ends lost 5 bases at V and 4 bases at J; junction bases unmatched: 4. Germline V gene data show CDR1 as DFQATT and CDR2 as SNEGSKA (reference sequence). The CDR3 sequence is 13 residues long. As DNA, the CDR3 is TGCAGTGCTGTTAGCGGGAGGGCTTACGAGCAGTACTTC. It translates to CSAVSGRAYEQYF.

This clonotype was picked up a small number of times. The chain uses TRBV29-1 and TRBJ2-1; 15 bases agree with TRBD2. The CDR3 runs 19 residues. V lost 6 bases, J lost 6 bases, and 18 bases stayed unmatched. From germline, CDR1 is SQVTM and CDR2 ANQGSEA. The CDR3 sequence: CSVPDRSWTSGRASNEQFF. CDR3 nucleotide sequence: TGCAGCGTACCGGACAGGTCCTGGACTAGCGGGAGGGCCAGCAATGAGCAGTTCTTC.

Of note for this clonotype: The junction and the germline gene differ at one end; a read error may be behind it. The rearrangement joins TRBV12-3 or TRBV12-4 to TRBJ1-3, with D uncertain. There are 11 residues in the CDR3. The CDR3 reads CASTDGNAIYF. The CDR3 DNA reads TGTGCCAGCACGGACGGAAACGCCATATATTTT.

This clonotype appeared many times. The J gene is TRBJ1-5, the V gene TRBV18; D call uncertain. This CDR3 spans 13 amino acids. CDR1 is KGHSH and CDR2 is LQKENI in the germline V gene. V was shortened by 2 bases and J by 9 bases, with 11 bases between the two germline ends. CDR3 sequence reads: CASSPGGEAPQHF. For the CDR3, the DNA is TGTGCCAGCTCACCAGGCGGGGAGGCGCCCCAGCATTTT.

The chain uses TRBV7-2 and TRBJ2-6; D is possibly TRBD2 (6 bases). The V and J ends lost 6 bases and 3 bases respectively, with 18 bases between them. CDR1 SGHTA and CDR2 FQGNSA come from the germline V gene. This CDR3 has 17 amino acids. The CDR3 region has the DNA TGTGCCAGCAGATCGGGGCGGGGACTCGATGGGGCCAACGTCCTGACTTTC. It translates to CASRSGRGLDGANVLTF. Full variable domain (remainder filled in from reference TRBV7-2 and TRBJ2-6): GAGVSQSPSNKVTEKGKDVELRCDPISGHTALYWYRQSLGQGLEFLIYFQGNSAPDKSGLPSDRFSAERTGGSVSTLTIQRTQQEDSAVYLCASRSGRGLDGANVLTFGAGSRLTVL.

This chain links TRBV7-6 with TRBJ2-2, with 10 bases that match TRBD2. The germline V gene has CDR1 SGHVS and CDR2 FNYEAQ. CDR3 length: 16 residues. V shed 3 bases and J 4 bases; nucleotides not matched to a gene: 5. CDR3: CASSFLAGEVTGELFF. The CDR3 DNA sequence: TGTGCCAGCAGCTTTCTAGCGGGAGAGGTCACCGGGGAGCTGTTTTTT.

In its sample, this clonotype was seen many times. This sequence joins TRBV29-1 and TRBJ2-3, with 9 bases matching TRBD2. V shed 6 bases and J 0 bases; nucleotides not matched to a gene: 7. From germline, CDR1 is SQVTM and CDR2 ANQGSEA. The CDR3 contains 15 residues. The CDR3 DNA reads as TGCAGCGTGCGACCTAGCGGGACTAGCACAGATACGCAGTATTTT. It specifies CSVRPSGTSTDTQYF.

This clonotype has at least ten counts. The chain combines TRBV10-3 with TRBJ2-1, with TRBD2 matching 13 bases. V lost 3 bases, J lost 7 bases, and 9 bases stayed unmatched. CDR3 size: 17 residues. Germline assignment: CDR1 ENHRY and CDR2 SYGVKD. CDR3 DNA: TGTGCCATCAGTGAATATGGACTAGCGGGAGTGGGGAATGAGCAGTTCTTC. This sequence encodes CAISEYGLAGVGNEQFF.

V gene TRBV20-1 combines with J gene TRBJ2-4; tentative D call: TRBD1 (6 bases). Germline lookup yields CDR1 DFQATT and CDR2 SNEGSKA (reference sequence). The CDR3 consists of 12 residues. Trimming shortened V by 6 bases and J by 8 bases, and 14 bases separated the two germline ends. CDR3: CSAPRDNHIQYF. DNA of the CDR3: TGCAGTGCCCCAAGGGACAATCACATTCAGTACTTC.

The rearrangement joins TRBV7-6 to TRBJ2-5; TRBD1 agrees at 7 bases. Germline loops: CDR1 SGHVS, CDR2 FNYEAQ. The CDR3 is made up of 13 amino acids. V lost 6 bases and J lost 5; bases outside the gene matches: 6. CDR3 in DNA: TGTGCCAGCAGACCAGGGGGTGGGGAGACCCAGTACTTC. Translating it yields CASRPGGGETQYF.

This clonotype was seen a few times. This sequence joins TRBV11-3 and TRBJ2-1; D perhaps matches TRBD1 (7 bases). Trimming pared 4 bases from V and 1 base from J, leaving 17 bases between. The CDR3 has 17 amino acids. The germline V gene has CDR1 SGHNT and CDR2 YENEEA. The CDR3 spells CASSYQGVGGSYNEQFF. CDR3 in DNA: TGTGCCAGCAGCTACCAGGGGGTGGGGGGATCCTACAATGAGCAGTTCTTC.

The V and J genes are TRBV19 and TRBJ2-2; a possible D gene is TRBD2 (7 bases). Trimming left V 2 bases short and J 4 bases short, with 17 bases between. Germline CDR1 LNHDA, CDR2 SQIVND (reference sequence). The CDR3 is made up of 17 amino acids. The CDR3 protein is CASSITRRGLGTGELFF. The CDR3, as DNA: TGTGCCAGTAGTATAACCCGGCGGGGGCTGGGCACCGGGGAGCTGTTTTTT.

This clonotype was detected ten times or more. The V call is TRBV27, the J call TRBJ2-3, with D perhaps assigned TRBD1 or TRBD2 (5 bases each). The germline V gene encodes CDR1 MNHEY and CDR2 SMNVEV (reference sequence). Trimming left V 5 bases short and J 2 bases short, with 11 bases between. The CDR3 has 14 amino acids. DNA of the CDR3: TGTGCCAGCAGTCGGGACCCTTACACAGATACGCAGTATTTT. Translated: CASSRDPYTDTQYF.

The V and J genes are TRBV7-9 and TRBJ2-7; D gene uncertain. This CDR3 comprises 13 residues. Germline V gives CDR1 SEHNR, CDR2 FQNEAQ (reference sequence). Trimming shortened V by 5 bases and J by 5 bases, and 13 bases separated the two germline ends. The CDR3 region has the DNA TGTGCCAGCAGCATACAAATTTCTGACGAGCAGTACTTC. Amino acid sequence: CASSIQISDEQYF.

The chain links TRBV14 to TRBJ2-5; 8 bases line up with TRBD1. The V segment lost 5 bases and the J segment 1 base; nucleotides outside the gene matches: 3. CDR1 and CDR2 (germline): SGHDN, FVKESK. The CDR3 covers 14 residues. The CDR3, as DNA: TGTGCCAGCAGCGGGACAGGAATCCAAGAGACCCAGTACTTC. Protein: CASSGTGIQETQYF.

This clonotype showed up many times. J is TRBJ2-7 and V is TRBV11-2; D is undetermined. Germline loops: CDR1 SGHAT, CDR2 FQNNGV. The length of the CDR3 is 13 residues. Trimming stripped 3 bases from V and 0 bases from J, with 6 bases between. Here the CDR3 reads CASSLQTSYEQYF. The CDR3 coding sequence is TGTGCCAGCAGCTTGCAGACCTCCTACGAGCAGTACTTC.

CDR3 sequence (DNA): TGTGCCAGCAGCTCGCCCCTTACAGGGGTCGGCGGCTACACCTTC. Translated, it gives CASSSPLTGVGGYTF. This chain uses TRBV5-6 with TRBJ1-2, with 7 bases that match TRBD1. The CDR3 sequence is 15 residues long. Germline CDR1 is SGHDT and CDR2 is YYEEEE. V was clipped by 3 bases and J by 8 bases; unmatched bases: 13.